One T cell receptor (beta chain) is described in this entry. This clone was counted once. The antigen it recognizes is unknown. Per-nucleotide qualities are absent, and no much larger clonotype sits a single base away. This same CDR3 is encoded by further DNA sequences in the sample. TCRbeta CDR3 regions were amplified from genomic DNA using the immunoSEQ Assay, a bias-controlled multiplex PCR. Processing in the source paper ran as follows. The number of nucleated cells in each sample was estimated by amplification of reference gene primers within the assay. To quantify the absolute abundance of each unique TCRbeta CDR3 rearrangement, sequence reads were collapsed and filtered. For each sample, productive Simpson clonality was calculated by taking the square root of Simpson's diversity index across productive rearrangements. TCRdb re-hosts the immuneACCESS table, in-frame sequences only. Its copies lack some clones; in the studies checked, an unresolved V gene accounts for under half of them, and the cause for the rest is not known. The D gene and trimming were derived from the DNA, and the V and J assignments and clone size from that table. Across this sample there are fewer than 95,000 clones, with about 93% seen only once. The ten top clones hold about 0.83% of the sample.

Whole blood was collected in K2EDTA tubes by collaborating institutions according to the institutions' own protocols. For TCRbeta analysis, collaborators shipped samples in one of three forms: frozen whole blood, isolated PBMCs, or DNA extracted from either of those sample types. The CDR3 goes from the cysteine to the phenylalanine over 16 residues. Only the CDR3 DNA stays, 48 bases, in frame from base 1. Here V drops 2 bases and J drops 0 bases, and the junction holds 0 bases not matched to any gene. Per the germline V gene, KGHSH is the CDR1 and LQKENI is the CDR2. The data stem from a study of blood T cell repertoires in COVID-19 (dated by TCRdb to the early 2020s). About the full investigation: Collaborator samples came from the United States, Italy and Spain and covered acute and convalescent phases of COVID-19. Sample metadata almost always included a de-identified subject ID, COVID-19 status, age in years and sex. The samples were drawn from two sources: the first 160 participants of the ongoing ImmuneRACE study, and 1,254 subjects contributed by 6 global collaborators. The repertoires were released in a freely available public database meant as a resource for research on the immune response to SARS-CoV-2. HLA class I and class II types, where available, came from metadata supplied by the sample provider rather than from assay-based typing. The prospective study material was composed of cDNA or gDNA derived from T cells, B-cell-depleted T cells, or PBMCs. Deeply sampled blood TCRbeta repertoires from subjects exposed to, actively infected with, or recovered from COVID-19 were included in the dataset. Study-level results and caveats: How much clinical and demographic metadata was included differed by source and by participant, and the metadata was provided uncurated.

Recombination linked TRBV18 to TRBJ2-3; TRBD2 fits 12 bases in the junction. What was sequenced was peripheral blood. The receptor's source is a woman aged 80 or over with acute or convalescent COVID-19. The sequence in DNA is TGTGCCAGCTCACCAGGACTAGCGGGGAGCACAGATACGCAGTATTTT. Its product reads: CASSPGLAGSTDTQYF.